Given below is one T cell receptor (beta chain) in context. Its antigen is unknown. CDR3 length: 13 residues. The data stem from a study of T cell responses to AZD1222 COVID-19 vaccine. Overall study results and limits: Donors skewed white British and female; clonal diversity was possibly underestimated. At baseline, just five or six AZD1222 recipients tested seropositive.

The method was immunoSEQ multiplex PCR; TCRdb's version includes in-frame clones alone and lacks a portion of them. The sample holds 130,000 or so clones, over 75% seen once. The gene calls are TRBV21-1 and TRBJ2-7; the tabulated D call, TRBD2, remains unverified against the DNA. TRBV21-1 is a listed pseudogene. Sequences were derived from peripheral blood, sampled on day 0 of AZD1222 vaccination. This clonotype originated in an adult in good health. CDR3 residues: CARTSGRAGEQYF. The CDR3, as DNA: TGTGCCAGGACTAGCGGGAGGGCCGGGGAGCAGTACTTC.